The 24 T cell receptor beta chains in this list originate from one sample, sequenced in a study of T cells in Graves' hyperthyroidism and ophthalmopathy. RNA transcripts served as the template for amplifying TCR beta CDR3 regions. HTBI primers were used for first-round RT-PCR of the TCR CDR3. Each CDR3 protein gets one entry after TCRdb re-called the multiplex PCR reads with MiXCR. This sample has some 420,000 distinct CDR3 sequences, with around 15% found just once. The sequencing input was blood. Every receptor here comes from a young woman with Graves' hyperthyroidism.

The chain uses TRBV6-1 and TRBJ1-5; TRBD1 matches 8 bases. The V segment lost 7 bases and the J segment 4 bases; nucleotides outside the gene matches: 9. Germline V gives CDR1 MNHNS, CDR2 SASEGT. This CDR3 has 15 residues. CDR3 loop: CASTPRTGRNQPQHF. The CDR3 DNA reads TGTGCCAGCACCCCGAGGACAGGGAGGAATCAGCCCCAGCATTTT.

This clonotype was recorded at least ten times. The gene calls are TRBV12-3 or TRBV12-4 and TRBJ2-7; 11 nucleotides agree with TRBD1. The CDR3 runs 15 residues. V was clipped by 4 bases and J by 7 bases; unmatched bases: 9. The CDR3 loop reads CASSSWDRGIVEQYF. Here the CDR3 DNA reads TGTGCCAGCAGTTCCTGGGACAGGGGGATTGTGGAGCAGTACTTC.

At least ten counts were recorded for this clonotype. The chain recombines TRBV11-2 with TRBJ2-3; a weak D match, TRBD2 (5 bases). V dropped 4 bases and J dropped 1 base, with 12 bases sitting between them. Germline V gene sequence: CDR1 SGHAT, CDR2 FQNNGV. The CDR3 runs 15 residues. This CDR3 is CASSSTRVGTDTQYF. In nucleotides, the CDR3 is TGTGCCAGCAGCTCCACTAGGGTCGGCACAGATACGCAGTATTTT.

The chain joins TRBV28 to TRBJ2-7, with TRBD2 identical over 8 bases. V shed 4 bases, J shed 3 bases, and the junction held 8 bases outside the gene matches. This CDR3 is 15 amino acids long. Germline V CDR1 and CDR2: MDHEN, SYDVKM. CDR3 sequence: CASSSQRERLYEQYF. In DNA form, the CDR3 reads TGTGCCAGCAGTTCACAGCGGGAGAGGCTCTACGAGCAGTACTTC.

This clonotype has a count of ten or more. The V and J genes are TRBV12-3 or TRBV12-4 and TRBJ2-1; 12 bases agree with TRBD2. Losses at the gene ends were 3 bases for V and 8 bases for J; bases not matched to a gene: 5. CDR3 length: 15 residues. The CDR3 region has the DNA TGTGCCAGCAGTTTGACTAGCGGGAGTGGCGATGAGCAGTTCTTC. As protein: CASSLTSGSGDEQFF.

This clonotype was observed many times. The gene calls are TRBV20-1 and TRBJ2-5; D gene ambiguous. The CDR3 totals 15 residues. V was trimmed by 6 bases and J by 0 bases, leaving 17 bases between them. CDR1 is DFQATT and CDR2 is SNEGSKA in the germline V gene (reference sequence). The CDR3 bases are TGCAGTGCCTCGTTAGGGCAACCGTACCAAGAGACCCAGTACTTC. This gives the protein CSASLGQPYQETQYF.

The CDR3 reads CASSLQLTGGFTDTQYF. CDR3 sequence (DNA): TGCGCCAGCAGCTTACAACTGACAGGGGGATTCACAGATACGCAGTATTTT. The V gene is TRBV4-1, the J gene TRBJ2-3; 9 bases are shared with TRBD1. V was clipped by 5 bases and J by 2 bases; unmatched bases: 11. The CDR3 has 17 residues. Germline loops: CDR1 MGHRA, CDR2 YSYEKL.

V gene TRBV30 combines with J gene TRBJ2-7; D is undetermined. V was trimmed by 2 bases and J by 6 bases, leaving 5 bases between them. CDR1 is GTSNPN and CDR2 is SVGIG in the germline V gene (reference sequence). The CDR3 contains 10 residues. The CDR3 is CAWSSAEQYF. The DNA of the CDR3 is TGTGCCTGGAGTTCAGCCGAGCAGTACTTC.

Only a few counts were recorded for this clonotype. The chain joins TRBV6-1 to TRBJ2-3, with TRBD2 matching over 9 bases. The CDR3 extends over 15 amino acids. V trimming: 6 bases; J trimming: 3 bases; junction bases outside the gene matches: 7. Germline values: CDR1 MNHNS, CDR2 SASEGT. CDR3 region: CASRLSGRRTDTQYF. For the CDR3, the DNA is TGTGCCAGCAGACTTAGCGGGAGACGTACAGATACGCAGTATTTT.

This clonotype has just a few counts. The chain couples TRBV6-1 to TRBJ2-4, with D maybe TRBD2 (6 bases). The germline gives CDR1 MNHNS, CDR2 SASEGT. V dropped 6 bases and J dropped 3 bases, with 15 bases sitting between them. The CDR3 has 15 residues. This chain's CDR3 is CASRALATNKNIQYF. In DNA, the CDR3 is TGTGCCAGCAGGGCTCTAGCGACTAACAAAAACATTCAGTACTTC.

This clonotype has at least ten counts. The CDR3 DNA reads TGTGCCAGCAGCCAACGGGGGAGGGGGGCACAAAACATTCAGTACTTC. Translated: CASSQRGRGAQNIQYF. This rearrangement joins TRBV3-1 to TRBJ2-4; tentative D call: TRBD2 (7 bases). This CDR3 spans 16 amino acids. Trimming shortened V by 2 bases and J by 5 bases, and 16 bases separated the two germline ends. The germline V gene has CDR1 LGHDT and CDR2 YNNKEL (reference sequence).

This chain uses TRBV20-1 with TRBJ2-1; the D gene could be TRBD1 or TRBD2 (5 bases each). There are 14 residues in the CDR3. V lost 6 bases to trimming and J lost 5 bases, with 17 bases between them. In germline, CDR1 is DFQATT, CDR2 SNEGSKA (reference sequence). CDR3 nucleotide sequence: TGCAGTGCCGCAGACAGCGGCAAAAACAATGAGCAGTTCTTC. Its protein is CSAADSGKNNEQFF.

This clonotype occurred a few times. The chain employs TRBV7-9 and TRBJ2-5; D not resolved. V gave up 1 base and J gave up 5 bases, with 8 bases separating them. In germline, CDR1 is SEHNR, CDR2 FQNEAQ (reference sequence). CDR3 length equals 13 residues. The CDR3, as DNA: TGTGCCAGCAGCTTAGAGGGCTGGGAGACCCAGTACTTC. Protein product: CASSLEGWETQYF.

The gene calls are TRBV12-3 or TRBV12-4 and TRBJ1-2, with TRBD1 as a possible D gene (5 bases). V shed 3 bases and J shed 2 bases, with 7 bases lying between them. The CDR3 extends over 13 amino acids. The DNA for the CDR3 is TGTGCCAGCAGTTTTAGGGGAAACTATGGCTACACCTTC. This sequence encodes CASSFRGNYGYTF.

This clonotype was counted many times. The rearrangement uses TRBV19 and TRBJ1-1; unclear D gene. The germline CDR1 and CDR2 sequences are LNHDA and SQIVND (reference sequence). This CDR3 is built from 13 residues. The ends were cut back, 5 bases at V and 5 bases at J, with 12 bases in the middle. The CDR3 DNA is TGTGCCAGTAGTCGTGGGCGGGAGACTGAAGCTTTCTTT. It translates to CASSRGRETEAFF.

This clonotype was seen ten or more times. The rearrangement joins TRBV28 to TRBJ2-1, with D maybe TRBD2 (5 bases). Trimming shortened V by 8 bases and J by 5 bases, and 7 bases separated the two germline ends. Germline lookup yields CDR1 MDHEN and CDR2 SYDVKM. This CDR3 is 11 amino acids long. This CDR3 is CASPSHNEQFF. CDR3 nucleotides: TGTGCCAGCCCTAGCCACAATGAGCAGTTCTTC. The full variable domain, with the rest looked up from reference TRBV28 and TRBJ2-1, is DVKVTQSSRYLVKRTGEKVFLECVQDMDHENMFWYRQDPGLGLRLIYFSYDVKMKEKGDIPEGYSVSREKKERFSLILESASTNQTSMYLCASPSHNEQFFGPGTRLTVL.

V usage is TRBV19 and J usage is TRBJ1-1, with D hard to call. Germline V gene sequence: CDR1 LNHDA, CDR2 SQIVND (reference sequence). The CDR3 runs to 14 residues. V was trimmed by 4 bases and J by 11 bases, leaving 20 bases between them. The CDR3 here is CASSSQYTKERAFF. The CDR3 region has the DNA TGTGCCAGTAGTAGTCAGTACACCAAGGAACGTGCTTTCTTT.

In this sample, this clonotype turned up once. A much larger clone lies a single base off, so this may be a read error. The chain carries TRBV30 and TRBJ2-7; TRBD2 aligns across 7 bases. Losses at the gene ends were 4 bases for V and 1 base for J; bases not matched to a gene: 10. This CDR3 contains 15 residues. The germline CDR1 and CDR2 sequences are GTSNPN and SVGIG (reference sequence). The CDR3 loop reads CAWIPRLAGSYEQYF. The CDR3 region has the DNA TGTGCCTGGATACCGCGACTAGCCGGATCCTACGAGCAGTACTTC.

This clonotype has at least ten counts. The chain couples TRBV10-3 to TRBJ2-7; 8 bases map to TRBD1. Germline CDR1 reads ENHRY; CDR2 reads SYGVKD. The CDR3 contains 14 residues. V lost 2 bases to trimming and J lost 5 bases; unmatched junction nucleotides: 5. The CDR3 loop reads CAISEEDRANEQYF. The CDR3 nucleotides read TGTGCCATCAGTGAGGAGGACAGGGCGAACGAGCAGTACTTC.

This clonotype appeared many times. The chain carries TRBV5-6 and TRBJ2-5; D not certain. Trimming shortened V by 4 bases and J by 0 bases, and 7 bases separated the two germline ends. This CDR3 is 13 amino acids long. CDR1 SGHDT and CDR2 YYEEEE come from the germline V gene. The CDR3 is CASSLRNQETQYF. CDR3 DNA sequence: TGTGCCAGCAGCCTCAGGAACCAAGAGACCCAGTACTTC.

As regards this clonotype: A much larger clone lies a single base off, so this may be a read error. The chain uses TRBV11-2 and TRBJ1-6, with 8 bases aligning to TRBD1. Germline CDR1 is SGHAT and CDR2 is FQNNGV. This CDR3 is 17 amino acids long. The CDR3, as DNA: TGTGCCAGCAGCTTGAGATCAGGGGGCGCCTATAATCCACCCCTCCACTTT. Its protein is CASSLRSGGAYNPPLHF.

This clonotype has more than one count but fewer than ten. This may be a read error: a much more frequent sequence differs by one nucleotide. The genes are TRBV7-9 and TRBJ2-7; no definite D call. This CDR3 has 11 amino acids. Germline V lookup: CDR1 SEHNR, CDR2 FQNEAQ (reference sequence). With 2 bases removed from V and 6 bases from J, the gap between germline ends came to 5 bases. The CDR3 reads CASSLHREQYF. In DNA, the CDR3 is TGTGCCAGCAGCTTACATCGCGAGCAGTACTTC.

This clonotype was detected ten times or more. The chain is built from TRBV2 and TRBJ2-7; D remains unclear. V was cut by 2 bases and J by 3 bases, with 14 bases left in between. This CDR3 has 15 residues. Per the germline V gene, CDR1 is SNHLY and CDR2 is FYNNEI. CDR3 nucleotide sequence: TGTGCCAGCAGTGAACGCCTAGTCGTCTACTACGAGCAGTACTTC. Translating it yields CASSERLVVYYEQYF.

The chain has TRBV28 and TRBJ2-4; D remains ambiguous. Germline CDR1 reads MDHEN; CDR2 reads SYDVKM. The CDR3 is made up of 14 amino acids. Between the trimmed V and J ends, which lost 4 bases and 4 bases, there was a span of 11 bases. CDR3 protein: CASSYSGIKNIQYF. In nucleotides, the CDR3 is TGTGCCAGCAGTTACTCAGGAATAAAAAACATTCAGTACTTC. Complete variable domain (other parts from reference TRBV28 and TRBJ2-4): DVKVTQSSRYLVKRTGEKVFLECVQDMDHENMFWYRQDPGLGLRLIYFSYDVKMKEKGDIPEGYSVSREKKERFSLILESASTNQTSMYLCASSYSGIKNIQYFGAGTRLSVL.